This TCR beta chain was sequenced during a study of T-cell reconstitution after alpha-beta-depleted transplantation in children. Overall study findings and caveats: The study traced high day-60 TCRbeta diversity in some patients to surviving recipient T cells and thymic progenitors. Several hundred expanded graft clones reportedly were the source of alpha-beta T cells about two months after transplant. One year post-transplant, T-cell counts and diversity were largely derived from T cells produced anew.

Germline CDR1 is ENHRY and CDR2 is SYGVKD. The V end was cut by 3 bases, the J end by 6 bases, with 21 bases between. The CDR3 sequence is 16 residues long. Note on this clonotype: The antigen remains unidentified.

The authors prepared the TCRbeta library with unique molecular identifiers. Via MiXCR, TCRdb re-called the PCR reads, giving one row per CDR3 protein. This sample yields some 830,000 distinct CDR3 sequences, of which approximately 15% are seen a single time; about 4.6% belongs to the top ten. The sequences come from PBMCs, mostly from graft donor cells, collected 360 days after TCRalphabeta/CD19-depleted stem cell transplant. V is TRBV10-3 and J is TRBJ2-7; a weak D match, TRBD2 (5 bases). This receptor was identified in a male patient aged 10 to 17 who had a stem cell transplant for acute lymphoblastic leukemia, so the T cells may come from the graft donor. CDR3 nucleotide sequence: TGTGCCATCAGTGATACTGACGTGAGCGGTAGCGTCGAGCAGTACTTC. This codes for CAISDTDVSGSVEQYF.